This entry concerns a single T cell receptor beta chain. This clone's antigen is unknown. No base-level quality is on record; no much larger clone is a single base apart. Cut back by 4 bases and 11 bases, the V and J ends lie 20 bases apart. The CDR3 covers 14 residues, taking in both the cysteine and the phenylalanine. Only the CDR3 part of the read is kept: 42 bases, read in frame from the first base. CDR1 and CDR2, per the germline V gene, are ENHRY and SYGVKD. These data are taken from a study of cytomegalovirus exposure and HLA in healthy donors (dated by TCRdb to the late 2010s). Describing the broader study: The 500 to 800 repertoires of the first cohort and the 120 validation repertoires were produced on the same platform, according to a later analysis. The study aimed to test whether cataloging public T cell receptors could reveal signatures of past pathogen exposure. Besides the first cohort of 500 to 700 subjects, a separate validation cohort made up of over a hundred different subjects was used. To predict cytomegalovirus infection status, the study brought together high-throughput TCR immunosequencing, statistical association of individual TCRs with disease status, and machine learning.

The investigation overall reported the following: The study listed 164 TCR beta chains as associated with cytomegalovirus. It was suggested by the authors that the approach could potentially be generalized to other disease states and immunological phenotypes. Most TCR sequences were seen in very few donors, while some public TCRs were found in many individuals. Three of the identified cytomegalovirus-associated TCR beta chains were confirmed in vitro to be specific for cytomegalovirus antigens. Subsequent analysis determined that TCRs grouped into clusters in the first cohort also showed a tendency toward co-occurrence across the roughly 120 validation repertoires, and roughly 94% of cluster scores exceeded 0. The classifier was reported to diagnose cytomegalovirus status with high specificity and sensitivity in both the original cohort and the validation cohort. All 120 or so repertoires were used to score co-occurrence in the validation cohort in a later analysis, because that analysis had no HLA typing for the cohort.

The donors were included in the validation cohort of some 120 subjects, a group kept apart from the roughly 700-subject first cohort. Library preparation was by the immunoSEQ multiplex PCR assay. Regarding the original processing steps: A statistical classification framework was built for diagnosing cytomegalovirus status from the catalog of TCR beta chain sequences. TCRdb took this table from immuneACCESS and kept in-frame rearrangements with V and J called. Such tables lack part of the clones; where checked against another copy, unresolved V genes explain under half of the gap, and the rest is unexplained. The V and J calls and the clone size are those of that table, but D and trimming were determined from the DNA. The sample table holds some 90,000 clones, of which roughly 87% were seen once. The ten largest clones add up to about 6% of the sample.

The sequencing sample was made of PBMCs. This clonotype originated in a man between 18 and 35 years old in good health and CMV-seropositive. This sequence uses TRBV10-3 and TRBJ1-2; the D gene is perhaps TRBD1, from 6 matching bases. The nucleotide sequence is given as TGTGCCATCAGTGGATCCGAACAGGGAGTTAGGTACACCTTC. Translated, it gives CAISGSEQGVRYTF.